This T cell receptor beta chain was observed in a study of CD8 T cells in ankylosing spondylitis. This clonotype was seen repeatedly, ten times or more. Its antigen is undetermined. General observations from the study: Disease-linked clones reportedly concentrated significantly in matched ankylosing spondylitis synovial fluid. For ankylosing spondylitis blood, a TCR beta motif of about eight highly homologous variants appeared characteristic.

This CDR3 has 13 amino acids. V was clipped by 0 bases and J by 8 bases, with 10 bases between them. Germline V gene data show CDR1 as SGHTA and CDR2 as FQGNSA. TCRdb fed the 5' RACE reads into MiXCR, producing one record per CDR3 protein. The table has a few hundred thousand distinct CDR3 sequences, about an eighth seen once. The gene calls are TRBV7-2 and TRBJ1-2; D remains unclear. The source is a male donor with ankylosing spondylitis. The sequenced material came from blood, either unsorted or a sorted T cell fraction (not recorded which). CDR3 sequence (DNA): TGTGCCAGCAGCTTAGCGGGTAGTGGCGGCTACACCTTC. It encodes CASSLAGSGGYTF. The whole variable domain, remainder taken from reference TRBV7-2 and TRBJ1-2, is GAGVSQSPSNKVTEKGKDVELRCDPISGHTALYWYRQSLGQGLEFLIYFQGNSAPDKSGLPSDRFSAERTGGSVSTLTIQRTQQEDSAVYLCASSLAGSGGYTFGSGTRLTVV.